The next 26 T cell receptor beta chains were all read from a single sample in a study of shared clonotypes between healthy human individuals. The repertoire was sequenced with immunoSEQ multiplex PCR; TCRdb's copy has only in-frame clones and lacks some. The table shows some 2,100,000 clones, with 90% to 95% occurring only once. Naive CD8 populations comprised CD45RO-negative cells positively selected for CCR7, excluding terminally differentiated effector memory CD45RA+ cells. The sample taken for sequencing was naive CD8+ T cells from PBMCs. All receptors derive from a man younger than 30 in good health. Some clones in this sample may be carry-over from other donors' samples.

The genes are TRBV29-1 and TRBJ2-3; D gene unclear. This CDR3 comprises 12 residues. The V and J ends lost 2 bases and 2 bases respectively, with 5 bases between them. CDR1 is SQVTM, CDR2 ANQGSEA, per germline. Here the CDR3 reads CSVEQATDTQYF. CDR3 in DNA: TGCAGCGTTGAACAGGCCACAGATACGCAGTATTTT.

The chain carries TRBV30 and TRBJ2-7; the match to TRBD1 covers 8 bases. This CDR3 is built from 12 residues. Germline V lookup: CDR1 GTSNPN, CDR2 SVGIG (reference sequence). V shed 7 bases and J 2 bases; nucleotides not matched to a gene: 4. CDR3 nucleotides: TGTGCCTTCACAGGGGGAGCCTACGAGCAGTACTTC. It codes for CAFTGGAYEQYF.

This chain's CDR3 is CASSPRGVQETQYF. In DNA, the CDR3 is TGTGCCAGCAGCCCGCGTGGGGTCCAAGAGACCCAGTACTTC. The chain recombines TRBV5-4 with TRBJ2-5; D gene unclear. The CDR3 is made up of 14 amino acids. Germline V gene data show CDR1 as SGHNT and CDR2 as YYREEE (reference sequence). The V end lost 4 bases, the J end lost 1 base, and 11 bases lay between the germline ends.

This sequence joins TRBV7-2 and TRBJ2-1; D is possibly TRBD2 (5 bases). The V and J ends lost 1 base and 14 bases respectively, with 12 bases between them. The germline V gene has CDR1 SGHTA and CDR2 FQGNSA. The CDR3 length is 12 residues. The CDR3, as DNA: TGTGCCAGCAGCTTAGGAACTAGAAGTAAGTTCTTC. As protein: CASSLGTRSKFF.

The chain couples TRBV11-2 to TRBJ2-2; D unresolved. This CDR3 has 16 amino acids. Trimming removed 4 bases at V and 0 bases at J, with 12 bases between. CDR1 SGHAT and CDR2 FQNNGV come from the germline V gene. CDR3 protein: CASSWVRSTNTGELFF. CDR3 DNA sequence: TGTGCCAGCAGCTGGGTACGGAGCACGAACACCGGGGAGCTGTTTTTT.

This clone came up a few times. The J gene is TRBJ2-2, the V gene TRBV14; D remains unclear. The CDR3 runs to 16 residues. CDR1 and CDR2 from the germline V gene are SGHDN and FVKESK. V lost 1 base to trimming and J lost 2 bases, with 11 bases between them. CDR3 DNA sequence: TGTGCCAGCAGCCAAGTTTATGGCAGCAACACCGGGGAGCTGTTTTTT. Protein sequence: CASSQVYGSNTGELFF.

The chain uses TRBV7-9 and TRBJ1-5; 8 bases fit TRBD1. This CDR3 is 15 amino acids long. Per germline, CDR1 SEHNR and CDR2 FQNEAQ (reference sequence). Germline trimming cut 1 base from V and 6 bases from J; bases unmatched to any gene: 5. CDR3 in amino acids: CASSLGQGIRQPQHF. The CDR3 DNA reads as TGTGCCAGCAGCTTAGGACAGGGGATACGTCAGCCCCAGCATTTT.

This clone appeared a few times. The rearrangement links TRBV4-1 to TRBJ1-3, with 8 bases that match TRBD1. Germline V gives CDR1 MGHRA, CDR2 YSYEKL. J lost 2 bases, V lost 4 bases, and 4 bases had no gene match. This CDR3 spans 15 amino acids. CDR3 coding DNA: TGCGCCAGCAGCCCTGACAGGGGAACTGGAAACACCATATATTTT. It encodes CASSPDRGTGNTIYF.

The rearrangement uses TRBV6-6 and TRBJ1-1; D not certain. Between the trimmed V and J ends, which lost 0 bases and 2 bases, there was a span of 7 bases. This CDR3 contains 14 residues. Germline CDR1 reads MNHNY; CDR2 reads SVGAGI (reference sequence). The chain's CDR3 is CASSYSAVNTEAFF. CDR3 DNA: TGTGCCAGCAGTTACTCGGCGGTTAACACTGAAGCTTTCTTT.

The J gene is TRBJ2-7, the V gene TRBV7-8, with D possibly TRBD2 on 6 matching bases. Looked up from germline, CDR1 is SGHVS and CDR2 is FQNEAQ. The CDR3 totals 13 residues. Trimming took off 5 bases at V and 5 bases at J, with 13 bases between the two ends. CDR3 in DNA: TGTGCCAGCAGCCCGGGCCCGGGGGACGAGCAGTACTTC. Amino acid sequence: CASSPGPGDEQYF.

The chain links TRBV10-3 to TRBJ2-3; 7 bases are a match to TRBD1. The CDR3 loop spans 16 amino acids. Germline loops: CDR1 ENHRY, CDR2 SYGVKD. The V and J ends lost 7 bases and 1 base, in that order; junction bases with no gene match: 11. The CDR3 nucleotides are TGTGCCATCAATCCGGCCGACAGGGAAGGCACAGATACGCAGTATTTT. This gives the protein CAINPADREGTDTQYF.

The chain couples TRBV27 to TRBJ2-1; 13 nucleotides align to TRBD2. CDR1 is MNHEY and CDR2 is SMNVEV in the germline V gene (reference sequence). CDR3 length equals 15 residues. V lost 2 bases to trimming and J lost 8 bases; unmatched junction nucleotides: 3. The CDR3, as DNA: TGTGCCAGCAGTTTAACTAGCGGGAGGGCCGATGAGCAGTTCTTC. Its translation is CASSLTSGRADEQFF.

The CDR3 sequence: CASSQDGNNEQFF. The CDR3 DNA is TGTGCCAGCAGTCAGGACGGGAACAATGAGCAGTTCTTC. The genes are TRBV6-5 and TRBJ2-1; tentatively, D is TRBD2 (5 bases). Trimming took off 5 bases at V and 5 bases at J, with 10 bases between the two ends. Germline CDR1 reads MNHEY; CDR2 reads SVGAGI. The CDR3 has 13 amino acids.

The chain carries TRBV9 and TRBJ2-7, with TRBD2 matching 10 bases. The junction had 8 bases not matched to a gene; V was cut back by 2 bases and J by 3 bases. The CDR3 length is 16 residues. From germline, CDR1 is SGDLS and CDR2 YYNGEE. CDR3 amino acids: CASSVASGRGHYEQYF. In DNA, the CDR3 is TGTGCCAGCAGCGTTGCTAGCGGGAGAGGGCACTACGAGCAGTACTTC.

The chain joins TRBV27 to TRBJ2-1; TRBD2 agrees at 9 bases. This CDR3 contains 17 residues. Per germline, CDR1 MNHEY and CDR2 SMNVEV (reference sequence). V lost 1 base to trimming and J lost 7 bases; unmatched junction nucleotides: 11. The CDR3 reads CASSLFRLAGGPNEQFF. The CDR3 nucleotides are TGTGCCAGCAGTTTATTCAGGTTGGCGGGAGGGCCAAATGAGCAGTTCTTC.

The V and J genes are TRBV27 and TRBJ2-1; D is ambiguous. Looked up from germline, CDR1 is MNHEY and CDR2 is SMNVEV (reference sequence). V was pared by 6 bases and J by 10 bases, with 16 bases between. The CDR3 runs 13 residues. The CDR3 DNA reads as TGTGCCAGCAGCCTAAATACAGACGACGAGCAGTTCTTC. This encodes CASSLNTDDEQFF.

This clone was recorded once. The rearrangement uses TRBV11-2 and TRBJ2-3, with D possibly being TRBD1 (5 bases). The germline V and J ends were trimmed by 1 base and 10 bases, with 9 bases remaining between them. The CDR3 has 12 amino acids. From germline, CDR1 is SGHAT and CDR2 FQNNGV. This chain's CDR3 is CASSLGGLAQYF. In DNA form, the CDR3 reads TGTGCCAGCAGCTTAGGGGGCCTTGCGCAGTATTTT.

Comments on this clone: Additional DNA sequences in this sample encode the identical CDR3. This chain links TRBV27 with TRBJ2-1; no firm D call. The CDR3 is 14 amino acids. Germline lookup yields CDR1 MNHEY and CDR2 SMNVEV (reference sequence). Trimming left V 2 bases short and J 3 bases short, with 8 bases between. The CDR3 DNA sequence: TGTGCCAGCAGTTTACTGGGAATCTACAATGAGCAGTTCTTC. Its protein is CASSLLGIYNEQFF.

V gene TRBV7-9 combines with J gene TRBJ2-1; D unresolved. This CDR3 contains 12 residues. Germline V gene sequence: CDR1 SEHNR, CDR2 FQNEAQ (reference sequence). Trimming took off 7 bases at V and 10 bases at J, with 14 bases between the two ends. In DNA, the CDR3 is TGTGCCAGCATCATAGGCTTCGGGGAGCAGTTCTTC. Its translation: CASIIGFGEQFF.

In regard to this clone: An end of the junction differs from the germline gene, which may be a read error. This rearrangement joins TRBV19 to TRBJ2-6; D is unclear. CDR1 and CDR2 from the germline V gene are LNHDA and SQIVND (reference sequence). The CDR3 is 17 amino acids. CDR3 in amino acids: CASSIGKSLPGANVLTF. CDR3 DNA: TGTGCCAGTAGTATCGGAAAGAGCCTGCCTGGAGCCAACGTCCTGACTTTC.

Only one count was recorded for this clone. This chain links TRBV7-9 with TRBJ2-1; 13 bases align to TRBD2. J lost 10 bases, V lost 5 bases, and 11 bases had no gene match. CDR3 length: 16 residues. Germline assignment: CDR1 SEHNR and CDR2 FQNEAQ (reference sequence). The CDR3 coding sequence is TGTGCCAGCAGCCGCAGTGGACTAGCGGGAGATCGGGAGCAGTTCTTC. Amino acid sequence: CASSRSGLAGDREQFF.

The V call is TRBV7-9, the J call TRBJ2-7; TRBD2 is a possible D gene (6 bases). Germline lookup yields CDR1 SEHNR and CDR2 FQNEAQ (reference sequence). V lost 5 bases and J 7 bases, leaving 21 bases between the germline ends. The CDR3 has 15 residues. In DNA, the CDR3 is TGTGCCAGCAGCCCCTCCGGGGGAAGGGTCCGAGAGCAGTACTTC. This translates into CASSPSGGRVREQYF. Together with reference TRBV7-9 and TRBJ2-7, the CDR3 gives the full variable domain: DTGVSQNPRHKITKRGQNVTFRCDPISEHNRLYWYRQTLGQGPEFLTYFQNEAQLEKSRLLSDRFSAERPKGSFSTLEIQRTEQGDSAMYLCASSPSGGRVREQYFGPGTRLTVT.

This clone came up once. The chain joins TRBV4-1 to TRBJ2-3, with D perhaps matching TRBD1 (6 bases). CDR3 length: 16 amino acids. Germline assignment: CDR1 MGHRA and CDR2 YSYEKL. Trimming took 3 bases from V and 3 from J, leaving 16 bases between them. This CDR3 reads CASSHQQGGRTDTQYF. CDR3 sequence (DNA): TGCGCCAGCAGCCATCAACAAGGGGGTCGGACAGATACGCAGTATTTT.

This chain connects TRBV4-3 to TRBJ2-5; 10 bases are a match to TRBD2. The better agreement between TRBJ2-7 and the DNA end casts doubt on the J call. The CDR3 sequence is 17 residues long. Looked up from germline, CDR1 is LGHNA and CDR2 is YSLEER. This CDR3 is CASSQDYRLAGDYEQYF. The CDR3 DNA reads TGCGCCAGCAGCCAAGACTATCGGCTAGCGGGAGACTACGAGCAGTACTTC.

This clone was recorded once. Within the sample, other DNA sequences also encode this same CDR3. V usage is TRBV6-5 and J usage is TRBJ2-7; TRBD1 is a possible D gene (5 bases). The CDR3 has 13 residues. V was cut by 2 bases and J by 3 bases, with 8 bases left in between. Germline V gives CDR1 MNHEY, CDR2 SVGAGI. CDR3 nucleotide sequence: TGTGCCAGCAGTTACCGACAGTACTACGAGCAGTACTTC. It is translated as CASSYRQYYEQYF.

The chain is built from TRBV14 and TRBJ2-7; 7 nucleotides agree with TRBD1. J lost 3 bases, V lost 4 bases, and 3 bases had no gene match. Germline V lookup: CDR1 SGHDN, CDR2 FVKESK. The CDR3 covers 13 residues. In nucleotides, the CDR3 is TGTGCCAGCAGCCCGGGACAGTTCTACGAGCAGTACTTC. Translation gives CASSPGQFYEQYF.